This TCR beta chain was sequenced in a study of identical twins. After template switching added a universal primer site, the resulting cDNA carried unique molecular identifiers. TCRdb processed the 5' RACE reads anew with MiXCR; each CDR3 protein has one entry. The sample contains some 630,000 distinct CDR3 sequences, roughly 7.1% of which appear only once. This clonotype was seen repeatedly, ten times or more. These data were also filed under a second study, of yellow fever vaccine responses in identical twins.

The sequence was collected from a woman between 18 and 29 years old in good health. Sequencing input: PBMCs.

CDR3 region: CASSLRARSTDTQYF. DNA of the CDR3: TGTGCCAGCAGTTTACGCGCCAGAAGCACAGATACGCAGTATTTT. The J gene is TRBJ2-3, the V gene TRBV12-3 or TRBV12-4; D is unclear. Trimming pared 2 bases from V and 0 bases from J, leaving 9 bases between. The CDR3 spans 15 residues.